Presented here are 11 T cell receptor beta chains from one specimen sequenced in a study of cytomegalovirus exposure and HLA in healthy donors. PCR employed 60 Vbeta and 13 Jbeta primers. Profiled with immunoSEQ multiplex PCR; TCRdb holds only in-frame clones, not every one. The data show 100,000 to 150,000 clones, with more than 70% seen just once and approximately 3.5% held by the top ten. The sequencing input was PBMCs. These receptors came from a man aged 25 to 40 in good health and CMV-seronegative.

The chain carries TRBV18 and TRBJ2-2; TRBD1 matches at 7 bases. Germline assignment: CDR1 KGHSH and CDR2 LQKENI. CDR3 length equals 14 residues. With V trimmed by 11 bases and J by 4 bases, 10 bases remained unmatched. The CDR3 region is CASLQGSLTGELFF. Written as DNA, the CDR3 is TGTGCCTCGTTACAGGGGTCGCTCACCGGGGAGCTGTTTTTT.

This clone occurred once. This rearrangement joins TRBV7-9 to TRBJ2-7; TRBD1 might be the D (6 bases). There are 14 residues in the CDR3. Germline CDR1 reads SEHNR; CDR2 reads FQNEAQ (reference sequence). The V end was cut by 6 bases, the J end by 4 bases, with 16 bases between. CDR3 sequence: CASSYRTEDYEQYF. CDR3 nucleotides: TGTGCCAGCAGTTACCGGACAGAAGATTACGAGCAGTACTTC. Full variable domain (outside the CDR3, taken from reference TRBV7-9 and TRBJ2-7): DTGVSQNPRHKITKRGQNVTFRCDPISEHNRLYWYRQTLGQGPEFLTYFQNEAQLEKSRLLSDRFSAERPKGSFSTLEIQRTEQGDSAMYLCASSYRTEDYEQYFGPGTRLTVT.

This clone was observed once. The rearrangement links TRBV4-1 to TRBJ2-7; the D gene is possibly TRBD1 (5 bases). Germline V gene lookup returns CDR1 MGHRA and CDR2 YSYEKL. The CDR3 consists of 15 residues. V was cut by 4 bases and J by 2 bases, with 15 bases left in between. CDR3 loop: CASSLELGVAYEQYF. The CDR3 nucleotides read TGCGCCAGCAGCCTAGAATTAGGGGTTGCCTACGAGCAGTACTTC.

This clone showed up just a few times. The chain is built from TRBV28 and TRBJ2-2; 7 positions agree with TRBD1. CDR3 length: 17 residues. Germline CDR1 and CDR2: MDHEN and SYDVKM. Unmatched junction bases numbered 14, after V lost 6 bases and J lost 4 bases. CDR3 loop: CASSSHDRVRSTGELFF. CDR3 nucleotide sequence: TGTGCCAGCAGCTCCCATGACAGGGTTCGTAGCACCGGGGAGCTGTTTTTT.

The rearrangement uses TRBV4-2 and TRBJ1-2; the D gene is possibly TRBD1 (5 bases). Germline CDR1 is LGHNA and CDR2 is YNFKEQ. This CDR3 is 12 amino acids long. Trimming shortened V by 5 bases and J by 4 bases, and 8 bases separated the two germline ends. In nucleotides, the CDR3 is TGTGCCAGCAGCTACGACAGCTATGGCTACACCTTC. This sequence encodes CASSYDSYGYTF.

This chain uses TRBV28 with TRBJ2-3, with 9 bases identical to TRBD1. V was pared by 5 bases and J by 2 bases, with 8 bases of the junction left unmatched. CDR1 MDHEN and CDR2 SYDVKM come from the germline V gene. This CDR3 has 16 amino acids. Here the CDR3 reads CASSTGTGPYTDTQYF. CDR3 bases: TGTGCCAGCAGTACCGGGACAGGGCCATACACAGATACGCAGTATTTT.

The rearrangement joins TRBV19 to TRBJ2-3, with D perhaps TRBD2 (5 bases). There are 13 residues in the CDR3. Germline V gives CDR1 LNHDA, CDR2 SQIVND (reference sequence). Trimming cost V 7 bases and J 4 bases, with 12 bases left between them. The CDR3 DNA reads as TGTGCCAGTACCCCTCCAGCGGCAGATACGCAGTATTTT. Translated: CASTPPAADTQYF. Full variable domain (missing parts from reference TRBV19 and TRBJ2-3): DGGITQSPKYLFRKEGQNVTLSCEQNLNHDAMYWYRQDPGQGLRLIYYSQIVNDFQKGDIAEGYSVSREKKESFPLTVTSAQKNPTAFYLCASTPPAADTQYFGPGTRLTVL.

The chain uses TRBV11-2 and TRBJ2-7, with D tentatively TRBD1 (5 bases). Trimming shortened V by 2 bases and J by 2 bases, and 13 bases separated the two germline ends. The V gene's germline CDR1 is SGHAT and CDR2 FQNNGV. CDR3 size: 15 residues. CDR3 bases: TGTGCCAGCAGCTTATGGCAGGGATCCACCTACGAGCAGTACTTC. Amino acids: CASSLWQGSTYEQYF. The full variable domain, rest sourced from reference TRBV11-2 and TRBJ2-7, is EAGVAQSPRYKIIEKRQSVAFWCNPISGHATLYWYQQILGQGPKLLIQFQNNGVVDDSQLPKDRFSAERLKGVDSTLKIQPAKLEDSAVYLCASSLWQGSTYEQYFGPGTRLTVT.

This chain joins TRBV27 and TRBJ2-2; possible D gene TRBD1, 6 bases. Germline loops: CDR1 MNHEY, CDR2 SMNVEV (reference sequence). CDR3 length equals 14 residues. The ends were cut back, 5 bases at V and 4 bases at J, with 11 bases in the middle. CDR3 region: CASSQNRVTGELFF. The CDR3 DNA sequence: TGTGCCAGCAGTCAGAACAGGGTCACCGGGGAGCTGTTTTTT.

The genes are TRBV6-4 and TRBJ1-6; TRBD1 matches 9 bases. The germline gives CDR1 MRHNA, CDR2 SNTAGT. CDR3 length: 17 residues. V shed 11 bases, J shed 2 bases, and the junction held 13 bases outside the gene matches. The CDR3 DNA reads TGTGCCGGAGAGAGGGGGACAGGGCCCACCTATAATTCACCCCTCCACTTT. This gives the protein CAGERGTGPTYNSPLHF.

This chain links TRBV5-6 with TRBJ2-5; D is perhaps TRBD2 (7 bases). Germline loops: CDR1 SGHDT, CDR2 YYEEEE. V was clipped by 4 bases and J by 5 bases, with 15 bases between them. This CDR3 comprises 14 residues. CDR3 DNA sequence: TGTGCCAGCAGCCACCGCGCGGGGGCTGAGACCCAGTACTTC. Protein product: CASSHRAGAETQYF.